The T cell receptor (beta chain) under discussion was sequenced for a study of OX40 agonist ivuxolimab in advanced cancers. Background on the study: While on treatment, patients had intravenous ivuxolimab at 0.01 to 10 mg/kg every 2 weeks. Partial responses were observed in three patients, of whom one had hepatocellular carcinoma and two had cutaneous melanoma.

For this clone: Its antigen remains unknown.

Findings and caveats of the study: On average, CD8+ T cells showed a greater number of expanded clones than CD4+.

Assay used: immunoSEQ multiplex PCR; TCRdb lists only in-frame clones, some missing. The sample consists of some 76,000 clones, more than 75% of them appearing once. V shed 4 bases and J 3 bases; nucleotides not matched to a gene: 5. The CDR3 is made up of 14 amino acids. Germline CDR1 SGHNT, CDR2 YYREEE (reference sequence). Samples were taken at baseline and on day 1 of cycles 4 and 7. The sequence was collected from an adult with an advanced solid tumor such as melanoma, head and neck, liver or kidney cancer. This sequence joins TRBV5-4 and TRBJ2-7; TRBD2 agrees at 9 bases. Sequenced material: CD4+ or CD8+ T cells sorted from blood, taken in a trial of the OX40 agonist ivuxolimab. The CDR3 DNA follows: TGTGCCAGCAGCACCGGGACTAGCAGCTACGAGCAGTACTTC. Protein: CASSTGTSSYEQYF.